The 12 T cell receptor beta chains presented below share a single source sample, sequenced in a study of T-cell reconstitution after alpha-beta-depleted transplantation in children. The authors prepared the TCRbeta library with unique molecular identifiers. From the PCR reads, TCRdb called clonotypes with MiXCR, one entry per CDR3 protein. This sample yields approximately 350,000 distinct CDR3 sequences, of which roughly 17% are seen a single time; roughly 41% belongs to the top ten. Source: PBMCs, mostly from graft donor cells, taken 360 days after TCRalphabeta/CD19-depleted stem cell transplant. The source of these receptors is a male patient aged 2 to 10 who had a stem cell transplant for acute lymphoblastic leukemia, so the T cells may come from the graft donor.

The CDR3 nucleotides read TGTGCCATCAGTGAAACCGCCGGGGAGCTGTTTTTT. Translated: CAISETAGELFF. V usage is TRBV10-3 and J usage is TRBJ2-2; D gene uncertain. Germline V CDR1 and CDR2: ENHRY, SYGVKD. The V end lost 3 bases, the J end lost 6 bases, and 5 bases lay between the germline ends. This CDR3 is 12 amino acids long.

The chain links TRBV5-1 to TRBJ2-5; D might be TRBD1 (5 bases). V shed 4 bases and J shed 4 bases, with 11 bases lying between them. Germline lookup yields CDR1 SGHRS and CDR2 YFSETQ. This CDR3 comprises 13 residues. CDR3 in DNA: TGCGCCAGCAGCGGTCAGGGTTTAGAGACCCAGTACTTC. It is translated as CASSGQGLETQYF.

The CDR3 DNA is TGTGCCACCAGCAGAGATAGGGGACAGGGGGCTTCCTACGAGCAGTACTTC. Its protein product is CATSRDRGQGASYEQYF. This chain links TRBV15 with TRBJ2-7; 12 bases match TRBD1. Germline values: CDR1 LNHNV, CDR2 YYDKDF (reference sequence). The CDR3 has 17 residues. V gave up 0 bases and J gave up 1 base; unmatched junction bases: 4.

This clonotype was seen only a few times. At one end the junction does not follow the germline gene, possibly because of a read error. V usage is TRBV29-1 and J usage is TRBJ2-5; 8 positions match TRBD1. The CDR3 has 13 amino acids. Germline lookup yields CDR1 SQVTM and CDR2 ANQGSEA. The CDR3 nucleotides are TGCAGCGTCGCAGGACAGGGTCAAGGGACCCAGTACTTC. It yields the protein CSVAGQGQGTQYF.

This chain uses TRBV6-2 or TRBV6-3 with TRBJ2-1, with 7 nucleotides matching TRBD2. V gave up 5 bases and J gave up 5 bases; unmatched junction bases: 27. Germline loops: CDR1 MNHEY, CDR2 SVGEGT. CDR3 size: 21 residues. The chain's CDR3 is CASSLPNLFLRERVLHNEQFF. Written as DNA, the CDR3 is TGTGCCAGCAGTCTTCCCAACTTGTTCCTGCGGGAGAGGGTACTGCACAATGAGCAGTTCTTC.

The sample holds a few counts of this clonotype. The J gene is TRBJ1-2, the V gene TRBV4-3; 8 positions match TRBD1. CDR1 LGHNA and CDR2 YSLEER come from the germline V gene. The CDR3 extends over 15 amino acids. V was pared by 4 bases and J by 4 bases, with 8 bases of the junction left unmatched. The CDR3 DNA reads as TGCGCCAGCAGCCCCGGACAGGGTGTCGGCTATGGCTACACCTTC. This codes for CASSPGQGVGYGYTF.

This clonotype was seen a handful of times. The V gene is TRBV6-2 or TRBV6-3, the J gene TRBJ2-5; a possible D gene is TRBD2 (6 bases). The germline V and J ends were trimmed by 1 base and 1 base, with 7 bases remaining between them. The CDR3 is 14 residues long. Germline lookup yields CDR1 MNHEY and CDR2 SVGEGT. This CDR3 is CASSYYSGQETQYF. The CDR3 nucleotides read TGTGCCAGCAGTTACTATAGCGGCCAAGAGACCCAGTACTTC.

The chain employs TRBV4-3 and TRBJ2-3; D remains unclear. This CDR3 region has 16 residues. V gave up 0 bases and J gave up 1 base, with 11 bases separating them. Germline CDR1 LGHNA, CDR2 YSLEER. The CDR3 sequence is CASSQEPFAGTDTQYF. The CDR3 DNA is TGCGCCAGCAGCCAAGAACCCTTCGCGGGCACAGATACGCAGTATTTT.

This chain joins TRBV12-3 or TRBV12-4 and TRBJ2-4; D not certain. The germline V and J ends were trimmed by 3 bases and 1 base, with 19 bases remaining between them. This CDR3 is built from 18 residues. CDR3 sequence reads: CASSFGQRLEIAKNIQYF. The CDR3 DNA sequence: TGTGCCAGCAGTTTTGGTCAGCGCCTCGAGATTGCCAAAAACATTCAGTACTTC.

Only a few counts were recorded for this clonotype. The chain combines TRBV6-6 with TRBJ2-5, with a weak D call TRBD2 (5 bases). The CDR3 spans 13 residues. CDR1 is MNHNY and CDR2 is SVGAGI in the germline V gene (reference sequence). With 4 bases removed from V and 4 bases from J, the gap between germline ends came to 10 bases. As DNA, the CDR3 is TGTGCCAGCAGTTCACACAGCGGAGAGACCCAGTACTTC. Translated: CASSSHSGETQYF.

The sample holds a few counts of this clonotype. The chain recombines TRBV28 with TRBJ2-4; D perhaps matches TRBD1 (6 bases). V lost 6 bases, J lost 8 bases, and 29 bases lay in between. Germline V CDR1 and CDR2: MDHEN, SYDVKM. The CDR3 runs to 18 residues. The CDR3 bases are TGTGCCAGCAGCGAAGTCCCCACACTAGGGGGAGTAGGGGACATTCAGTACTTC. Protein product: CASSEVPTLGGVGDIQYF. The complete variable domain, with remaining parts taken from reference TRBV28 and TRBJ2-4, reads DVKVTQSSRYLVKRTGEKVFLECVQDMDHENMFWYRQDPGLGLRLIYFSYDVKMKEKGDIPEGYSVSREKKERFSLILESASTNQTSMYLCASSEVPTLGGVGDIQYFGAGTRLSVL.

There are many counts of this clonotype. J is TRBJ2-1 and V is TRBV20-1; D ambiguous. This CDR3 is built from 11 residues. Germline V gene sequence: CDR1 DFQATT, CDR2 SNEGSKA (reference sequence). V was pared by 1 base and J by 14 bases, with 12 bases between. The CDR3: CSARVGVAEFF. The CDR3 nucleotides are TGCAGTGCTAGAGTGGGCGTTGCGGAGTTCTTC.